This T cell receptor (beta chain) was profiled in a study of CD8 T cells in ankylosing spondylitis. This clonotype showed up many times. Germline V gene data show CDR1 as SGHRS and CDR2 as YFSETQ. V lost 4 bases, J lost 2 bases, and 16 bases lay in between. This CDR3 contains 15 residues. TCRdb re-called the 5' RACE reads with MiXCR, one entry per CDR3 protein. The sample has 200,000 or so distinct CDR3 sequences, under 15% seen once; the top ten hold roughly 11%. The material sequenced was blood, either unsorted or a sorted T cell fraction (not recorded which). The chain recombines TRBV5-1 with TRBJ2-7; D gene ambiguous. The source of this sequence is a female donor with ankylosing spondylitis or in good health (not recorded which). CDR3 bases: TGCGCCAGCAGCACCACAAGGATTTACACCTACGAGCAGTACTTC. Its translation: CASSTTRIYTYEQYF.